This is a list of T cell receptor beta chains from one sample in a study of T cell changes during pregnancy in multiple sclerosis. Assay used: immunoSEQ multiplex PCR; TCRdb lists only in-frame clones, some missing. Of approximately 100,000 clones listed, roughly 92% are singletons. The material sequenced was peripheral blood, taken after pregnancy. All receptors come from a female donor with multiple sclerosis, enrolled in a pregnancy study. The CDR3 runs from the conserved cysteine through the conserved F or W.

V	J	CDR3
TRBV7-9	TRBJ2-7	CASSQTGQGLHEQYF
TRBV27	TRBJ1-2	CASSSSPGQTYGYTF
TRBV5-1	TRBJ1-2	CASSLDSYGYTF
TRBV5-1	TRBJ1-1	CASSLVVGEREAFF
TRBV2	TRBJ2-3	CASSVTGADTQYF
TRBV4-1	TRBJ1-3	CASSPVAGGYSGNTIYF
TRBV19	TRBJ1-6	CASSTDGQGGNSPLHF
TRBV9	TRBJ2-1	CASSEPRGGDVNEQFF
TRBV15	TRBJ2-7	CATSSDSDEQYF
TRBV7-2	TRBJ1-1	CASSLGKGPEAFF
TRBV7-6	TRBJ2-1	CASSIRGGGPYNEQFF
TRBV2	TRBJ2-2	CASSEVRGGTGELFF
TRBV25-1	TRBJ2-7	CASSVLGTGNEQYF
TRBV25-1	TRBJ1-6	CASRSGLRNSPLHF
TRBV14	TRBJ2-7	CASSIGQGSYEQYF
TRBV5-1	TRBJ2-5	CASSPGLTKETQYF
TRBV7-6	TRBJ1-3	CASSLARGDRNTIYF
TRBV5-6	TRBJ1-3	CASSFGEGAFSGNTIYF
TRBV11-2	TRBJ2-7	CASSLSDRSYEQYF
TRBV6-5	TRBJ2-1	CASSPSGGRYNEQFF
TRBV28	TRBJ1-2	CASTILGQGSNYGYTF
TRBV5-6	TRBJ1-2	CASSYQGSVYGYTF
TRBV5-8	TRBJ1-5	CATPEAGNQPQHF
TRBV7-9	TRBJ2-1	CASSLPLAGGIYNEQFF
TRBV7-7	TRBJ1-1	CASSASDRGTEAFF
TRBV11-1	TRBJ1-1	CASSSDRGTEAFF
TRBV5-1	TRBJ1-5	CASSLEGGNQPQHF
TRBV18	TRBJ2-7	CASSLGTSTYEQYF